This T cell receptor beta chain was captured by sequencing in a study of graft-versus-host responses after intestinal transplantation. Study-wide context: Every recipient underwent anti-thymocyte globulin induction, then tacrolimus and steroids for roughly 3 years.

The table came from immunoSEQ multiplex PCR; TCRdb's copy has only in-frame clones and leaves some out. The top ten hold 5.5% of the sample, which has approximately 17,000 clones, 82% seen once. Intraepithelial lymphocytes and lamina propria lymphocytes were released through processing of graft tissue. The origin of this receptor is a human patient who received an intestinal transplant, so some T cells may come from the graft donor. The sequences come from ileum tissue, collected 17 days after transplant.

CDR3 nucleotides: TGTGCCAGCAGCTTGGGGGGCGGGAGCGAGGAGACCCAGTACTTC. Its protein is CASSLGGGSEETQYF. The genes are TRBV5-4 and TRBJ2-5; 7 bases are shared with TRBD2. The CDR3 loop spans 15 amino acids. V gave up 0 bases and J gave up 5 bases; unmatched junction bases: 7. Germline CDR1 SGHNT, CDR2 YYREEE (reference sequence).